This T cell receptor (beta chain) was identified during a study of Tregs in tolerant kidney transplant recipients. Comments on this clone: Its antigen remains unidentified.

Findings of the study overall: The most relevant donor-specific Treg TCRbeta repertoire apparently came from expansion with activated donor B cells.

CD4+CD25+CD127- Tregs, CD4+CD25- non-Tregs, CD4 and CD8 cells were sorted. TCRdb's copy holds only in-frame clones and misses some; the assay was immunoSEQ multiplex PCR. Its clone listing holds 50,000 or so clones. This receptor was taken from a human donor who received a combined kidney and bone marrow transplant. The material sequenced was CD4+ T cells from blood, taken before the transplant.

The sequenced CDR3 bases are TGTGCCAGCAAAAGGACGGAGGGACTAGCGGGGAACATT. This codes for CASKRTEGLAGNI. The full-length CDR3 reads as CASKRTEGLAGNIQYF. The chain couples TRBV2 to TRBJ2-4; 13 bases map to TRBD2. The read finishes 3 residues shy of the CDR3 end, and the germline J gene is used to complete it. J gave up 7 bases and V 7 bases, and 10 bases lay outside the gene matches. Germline CDR1 reads SNHLY; CDR2 reads FYNNEI. This CDR3 spans 16 amino acids.